Given below is one T cell receptor beta chain in context. What it binds is unknown. V shed 8 bases, J shed 4 bases, and the junction held 6 bases outside the gene matches. Germline lookup yields CDR1 LNHDA and CDR2 SQIVND (reference sequence). There are 14 residues in the CDR3. This entry belongs to a study of shared clonotypes between healthy human individuals. Assay: immunoSEQ multiplex PCR; the TCRdb copy retains only in-frame clones and omits some. Of around 1,100,000 clones detected, around three quarters appear once; the ten largest clones hold over 0.8%. Notes on the study in general: The naive CD4 repertoires of a handful of donors were compared, and roughly 5.1% of clonotypes were shared. An effect of sequencing depth on clonotype sharing among donors was expected.

The source material was memory CD4+ T cells from PBMCs. Subset noted: CD45RA-negative fraction. This rearrangement joins TRBV19 to TRBJ1-3, with 9 bases fitting TRBD1. The receptor's source is a man aged 18 to 29 in good health. Some clones in this sample may be carry-over from other donors' samples. CDR3 sequence (DNA): TGTGCCAGTTCCAGGGACAGGGTCGGAAACACCATATATTTT. This gives the protein CASSRDRVGNTIYF.